This entry lists 18 T cell receptor beta chains sequenced from one sample in a study of Graves' ophthalmopathy and Graves' hyperthyroidism. The study amplified TCR beta CDR3 regions using RNA transcripts. First-round RT-PCR with HTBI primers preceded a second-round multiplex PCR. A single record per CDR3 protein comes from TCRdb applying MiXCR to the multiplex PCR reads. Among over a million distinct CDR3 sequences listed, about 35% were seen once. Sequencing input: peripheral blood or thyroid tissue (not recorded which). All receptors come from an adult man with Graves' hyperthyroidism.

This clonotype was counted a single time. The rearrangement links TRBV25-1 to TRBJ2-7, with D maybe TRBD1 (6 bases). V lost 10 bases, J lost 3 bases, and 19 bases lay in between. This CDR3 is built from 14 residues. Germline V lookup: CDR1 MGHDK, CDR2 SYGVNS. CDR3 sequence reads: CATTTETGYYEQYF. CDR3 in DNA: TGTGCCACCACTACCGAGACAGGTTACTACGAGCAGTACTTC.

This rearrangement joins TRBV4-2 to TRBJ2-2; weak D call: TRBD2 (6 bases). Trimming removed 2 bases from V and 6 bases from J, with 28 bases in between. The CDR3 contains 20 residues. Germline loops: CDR1 LGHNA, CDR2 YNFKEQ. The CDR3 coding sequence is TGTGCCAGCAGCCAAATCATCTTAGCGGAACCAGCTAGGGACCCCGGGGAGCTGTTTTTT. Its protein is CASSQIILAEPARDPGELFF.

A note on this clonotype: The junction shows a germline mismatch at one end, possibly a read error. The chain couples TRBV20-1 to TRBJ2-7; 10 nucleotides agree with TRBD1. The CDR3 contains 14 residues. Germline V CDR1 and CDR2: DFQATT, SNEGSKA (reference sequence). Written as DNA, the CDR3 is TGCAGTGCCAGCACCGGGACAGGGGACCACGAGCAATACTTC. Protein: CSASTGTGDHEQYF.

For this clonotype: Because the CDR3's place on the DNA is in doubt, the DNA is left out and the CDR3 is given as listed by TCRdb. The V call is TRBV5-1, the J call TRBJ2-2; whether TRBD1, the table's D call, matches the DNA was not checked. The CDR3 sequence runs 15 residues, both termini included. Germline V gives CDR1 SGHRS, CDR2 YFSETQ. This CDR3 is CASSGTQGAPGSCFF.

The chain is built from TRBV25-1 and TRBJ2-2; TRBD2 matches at 7 bases. After removal of 2 bases from V and 8 bases from J, the junction contained 5 bases not matched to a gene. There are 14 residues in the CDR3. Germline CDR1 is MGHDK and CDR2 is SYGVNS. CDR3 loop: CASSEGGSYGELFF. CDR3 bases: TGTGCCAGCAGTGAAGGCGGGAGCTATGGGGAGCTGTTTTTT.

This clonotype was recorded many times. This chain uses TRBV5-1 with TRBJ2-7; perhaps TRBD2 as D (6 bases). Germline-derived CDR1 and CDR2 are SGHRS and YFSETQ. Trimming removed 2 bases from V and 6 bases from J, with 12 bases in between. CDR3 length: 13 amino acids. This CDR3 is CASSFSGGAEQYF. The CDR3 DNA reads as TGCGCCAGCAGCTTCTCTGGCGGGGCCGAGCAGTACTTC. The full variable domain, in which reference TRBV5-1 and TRBJ2-7 provide the parts outside the CDR3, is KAGVTQTPRYLIKTRGQQVTLSCSPISGHRSVSWYQQTPGQGLQFLFEYFSETQRNKGNFPGRFSGRQFSNSRSEMNVSTLELGDSALYLCASSFSGGAEQYFGPGTRLTVT.

This clonotype was detected many times. The CDR3 does not end in the conserved phenylalanine or tryptophan, so this is likely a read error. No DNA is shown, since the ends of the CDR3 on it are uncertain; the CDR3 is the one TCRdb lists. V and J are TRBV10-3 and TRBJ2-7; the table gives TRBD2 as D, unverified against the DNA. Inclusive of both ends, the CDR3 amounts to 12 amino acids. Looked up from germline, CDR1 is ENHRY and CDR2 is SYGVKD. CDR3 region: CAISESISGVWL.

The rearrangement joins TRBV15 to TRBJ1-1; D is uncertain. The CDR3 consists of 13 residues. With 1 base removed from V and 3 bases from J, the gap between germline ends came to 6 bases. Germline V lookup: CDR1 LNHNV, CDR2 YYDKDF (reference sequence). This chain's CDR3 is CATSRVGYTEAFF. In DNA, the CDR3 is TGTGCCACCAGCAGAGTTGGGTACACTGAAGCTTTCTTT. The whole variable domain, remainder taken from reference TRBV15 and TRBJ1-1, is DAMVIQNPRYQVTQFGKPVTLSCSQTLNHNVMYWYQQKSSQAPKLLFHYYDKDFNNEADTPDNFQSRRPNTSFCFLDIRSPGLGDTAMYLCATSRVGYTEAFFGQGTRLTVV.

This clonotype was detected many times. The J gene is TRBJ2-5, the V gene TRBV7-3, with TRBD2 matching 10 bases. The germline V gene has CDR1 SGHTA and CDR2 FQGTGA. V shed 4 bases, J shed 5 bases, and the junction held 7 bases outside the gene matches. The CDR3 length is 15 residues. CDR3 nucleotides: TGTGCCAGCAGCTCCCTAGCGGGAGAGGGGGAGACCCAGTACTTC. Amino acids: CASSSLAGEGETQYF.

This clonotype was recorded a few times. The junction shows a germline mismatch at one end, possibly a read error. DNA for the CDR3: TGCAGTTTGGATGGTAGCGTGGGCTTAGACTTC. Translation gives CSLDGSVGLDF. This chain connects TRBV29-1 to TRBJ2-7, with D possibly TRBD2 on 5 matching bases. There are 11 residues in the CDR3. Germline assignment: CDR1 SQVTM and CDR2 ANQGSEA.

The chain couples TRBV7-9 to TRBJ2-7; the D is unclear. Germline CDR1 SEHNR, CDR2 FQNEAQ (reference sequence). Deletions cut 6 bases from V and 4 bases from J, with 10 bases between. This CDR3 is built from 12 residues. The CDR3 nucleotides read TGTGCCAGCAGTCTAGGCTGGTACGAGCAGTACTTC. As protein: CASSLGWYEQYF.

A note on this clonotype: A read error may account for a junction end that differs from germline. V is TRBV5-1 and J is TRBJ1-2, with 11 bases matching TRBD1. The length of the CDR3 is 16 residues. The germline CDR1 and CDR2 sequences are SGHRS and YFSETQ. CDR3 in DNA: TGTGCCAGCAGGCCTCGTGGACAGGGGGCAATAGGTGGCTACACCTTC. This codes for CASRPRGQGAIGGYTF.

This clonotype was counted only a few times. The chain carries TRBV5-8 and TRBJ2-7, with D possibly TRBD1 on 6 matching bases. The germline V gene encodes CDR1 SGHTS and CDR2 YDEGEE. V gave up 3 bases and J gave up 3 bases, with 13 bases separating them. There are 14 residues in the CDR3. The CDR3 region has the DNA TGTGCCAGCAGCTCAAGACAGGAGAGCTACGAGCAGTACTTC. Residues: CASSSRQESYEQYF.

This clonotype has more than one count but fewer than ten. V and J are TRBV6-2 or TRBV6-3 and TRBJ2-7; 7 bases agree with TRBD2. The CDR3 totals 14 residues. J was trimmed by 3 bases and V by 8 bases; bases with no gene match: 10. CDR1 is MNHEY, CDR2 SVGEGT, per germline. The CDR3 nucleotides read TGTGCCAGCCCCAGGAGGGAGGGAAGCTACGAGCAGTACTTC. It codes for CASPRREGSYEQYF.

V and J are TRBV12-3 or TRBV12-4 and TRBJ2-5; TRBD2 is a possible D gene (6 bases). The CDR3 has 14 residues. Trimming took 6 bases from V and 5 from J, leaving 16 bases between them. CDR3 nucleotide sequence: TGTGCCAGCAGGCCCGTTGGGGGGATCGAGACCCAGTACTTC. This encodes CASRPVGGIETQYF.

The rearrangement joins TRBV24-1 to TRBJ1-1; TRBD1 matches at 8 bases. Germline loops: CDR1 KGHDR, CDR2 SFDVKD. Trimming at V came to 5 bases and at J to 10 bases, leaving 11 bases not matched to a gene. The CDR3 is 14 residues long. CDR3 bases: TGTGCCACCAGTGCCTGGGGACAGGTCGGAGGAGCTTTCTTT. Translated: CATSAWGQVGGAFF.

Comment on this clonotype: A clone one base away is much larger, so this may be a read error. The chain has TRBV7-2 and TRBJ1-2, with D unresolved. Germline CDR1 reads SGHTA; CDR2 reads FQGNSA. The CDR3 consists of 14 residues. Trimming left V 6 bases short and J 3 bases short, with 14 bases between. The CDR3 here is CASSPTREDYGYTF. The CDR3 nucleotides are TGTGCCAGCAGTCCGACAAGGGAAGACTATGGCTACACCTTC.

The rearrangement links TRBV24-1 to TRBJ2-2; TRBD1 aligns across 8 bases. The V and J ends lost 4 bases and 4 bases, in that order; junction bases with no gene match: 16. Germline V gene lookup returns CDR1 KGHDR and CDR2 SFDVKD. The CDR3 consists of 19 residues. The CDR3 spells CATSDFGQGSGVSTGELFF. The CDR3 DNA sequence: TGTGCCACCAGTGACTTTGGACAGGGTAGCGGCGTGAGCACCGGGGAGCTGTTTTTT.